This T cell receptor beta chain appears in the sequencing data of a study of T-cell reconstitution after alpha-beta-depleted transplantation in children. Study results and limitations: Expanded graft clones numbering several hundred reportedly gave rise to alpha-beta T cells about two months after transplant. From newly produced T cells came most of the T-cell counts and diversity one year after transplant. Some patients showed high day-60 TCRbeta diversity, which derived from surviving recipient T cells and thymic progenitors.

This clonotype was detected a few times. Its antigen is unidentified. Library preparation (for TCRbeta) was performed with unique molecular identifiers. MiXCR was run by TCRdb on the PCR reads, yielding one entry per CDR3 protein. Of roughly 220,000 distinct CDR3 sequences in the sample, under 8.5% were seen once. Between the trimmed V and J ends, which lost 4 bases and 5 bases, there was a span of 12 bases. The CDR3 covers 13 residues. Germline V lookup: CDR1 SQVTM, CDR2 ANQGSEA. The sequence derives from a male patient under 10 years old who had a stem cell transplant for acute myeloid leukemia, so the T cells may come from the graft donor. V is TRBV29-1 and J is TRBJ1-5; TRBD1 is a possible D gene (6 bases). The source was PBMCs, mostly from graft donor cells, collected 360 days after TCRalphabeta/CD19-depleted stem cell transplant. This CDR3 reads CSVVQGRDQPQHF. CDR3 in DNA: TGCAGCGTTGTGCAGGGGAGAGATCAGCCCCAGCATTTT.